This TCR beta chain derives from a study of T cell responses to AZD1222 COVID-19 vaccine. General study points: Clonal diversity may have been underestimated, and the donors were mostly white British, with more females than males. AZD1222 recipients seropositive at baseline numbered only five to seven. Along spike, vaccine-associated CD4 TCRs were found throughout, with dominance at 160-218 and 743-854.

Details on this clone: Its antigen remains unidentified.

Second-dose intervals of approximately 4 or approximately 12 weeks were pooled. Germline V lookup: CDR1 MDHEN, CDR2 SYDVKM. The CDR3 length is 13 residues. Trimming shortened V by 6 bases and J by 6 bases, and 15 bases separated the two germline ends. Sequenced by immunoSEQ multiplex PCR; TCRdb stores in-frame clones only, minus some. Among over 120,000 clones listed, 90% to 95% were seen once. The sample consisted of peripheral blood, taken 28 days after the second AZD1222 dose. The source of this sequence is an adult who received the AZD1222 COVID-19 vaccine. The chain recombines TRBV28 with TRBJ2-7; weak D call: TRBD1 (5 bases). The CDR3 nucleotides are TGTGCCAGCAGCCCTCTAGGGGTTAGCGAGCAGTACTTC. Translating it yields CASSPLGVSEQYF.